This TCR beta chain was found in a study of blood T cells in healthy people across ages. Using a J-beta primer mix together with a sample-barcoded 5' primer, a second PCR was run for about 7 to 12 cycles. From the 5' RACE reads, TCRdb called clonotypes with MiXCR, one entry per CDR3 protein. The sample consists of some 700,000 distinct CDR3 sequences, roughly 45% of them appearing once. This clonotype was recorded a few times. The source material was blood. This sequence was found in a woman aged 55-70 years in good health.

The CDR3 here is CATSTDRTGGGYNEQFF. DNA of the CDR3: TGTGCCACCAGCACAGACCGGACAGGGGGCGGCTACAATGAGCAGTTCTTC. The rearrangement links TRBV15 to TRBJ2-1; 11 nucleotides align to TRBD1. This CDR3 is 17 amino acids long. CDR1 is LNHNV and CDR2 is YYDKDF in the germline V gene (reference sequence). J lost 3 bases, V lost 4 bases, and 8 bases had no gene match. The variable domain in full, with the rest retrieved from reference TRBV15 and TRBJ2-1, is DAMVIQNPRYQVTQFGKPVTLSCSQTLNHNVMYWYQQKSSQAPKLLFHYYDKDFNNEADTPDNFQSRRPNTSFCFLDIRSPGLGDTAMYLCATSTDRTGGGYNEQFFGPGTRLTVL.